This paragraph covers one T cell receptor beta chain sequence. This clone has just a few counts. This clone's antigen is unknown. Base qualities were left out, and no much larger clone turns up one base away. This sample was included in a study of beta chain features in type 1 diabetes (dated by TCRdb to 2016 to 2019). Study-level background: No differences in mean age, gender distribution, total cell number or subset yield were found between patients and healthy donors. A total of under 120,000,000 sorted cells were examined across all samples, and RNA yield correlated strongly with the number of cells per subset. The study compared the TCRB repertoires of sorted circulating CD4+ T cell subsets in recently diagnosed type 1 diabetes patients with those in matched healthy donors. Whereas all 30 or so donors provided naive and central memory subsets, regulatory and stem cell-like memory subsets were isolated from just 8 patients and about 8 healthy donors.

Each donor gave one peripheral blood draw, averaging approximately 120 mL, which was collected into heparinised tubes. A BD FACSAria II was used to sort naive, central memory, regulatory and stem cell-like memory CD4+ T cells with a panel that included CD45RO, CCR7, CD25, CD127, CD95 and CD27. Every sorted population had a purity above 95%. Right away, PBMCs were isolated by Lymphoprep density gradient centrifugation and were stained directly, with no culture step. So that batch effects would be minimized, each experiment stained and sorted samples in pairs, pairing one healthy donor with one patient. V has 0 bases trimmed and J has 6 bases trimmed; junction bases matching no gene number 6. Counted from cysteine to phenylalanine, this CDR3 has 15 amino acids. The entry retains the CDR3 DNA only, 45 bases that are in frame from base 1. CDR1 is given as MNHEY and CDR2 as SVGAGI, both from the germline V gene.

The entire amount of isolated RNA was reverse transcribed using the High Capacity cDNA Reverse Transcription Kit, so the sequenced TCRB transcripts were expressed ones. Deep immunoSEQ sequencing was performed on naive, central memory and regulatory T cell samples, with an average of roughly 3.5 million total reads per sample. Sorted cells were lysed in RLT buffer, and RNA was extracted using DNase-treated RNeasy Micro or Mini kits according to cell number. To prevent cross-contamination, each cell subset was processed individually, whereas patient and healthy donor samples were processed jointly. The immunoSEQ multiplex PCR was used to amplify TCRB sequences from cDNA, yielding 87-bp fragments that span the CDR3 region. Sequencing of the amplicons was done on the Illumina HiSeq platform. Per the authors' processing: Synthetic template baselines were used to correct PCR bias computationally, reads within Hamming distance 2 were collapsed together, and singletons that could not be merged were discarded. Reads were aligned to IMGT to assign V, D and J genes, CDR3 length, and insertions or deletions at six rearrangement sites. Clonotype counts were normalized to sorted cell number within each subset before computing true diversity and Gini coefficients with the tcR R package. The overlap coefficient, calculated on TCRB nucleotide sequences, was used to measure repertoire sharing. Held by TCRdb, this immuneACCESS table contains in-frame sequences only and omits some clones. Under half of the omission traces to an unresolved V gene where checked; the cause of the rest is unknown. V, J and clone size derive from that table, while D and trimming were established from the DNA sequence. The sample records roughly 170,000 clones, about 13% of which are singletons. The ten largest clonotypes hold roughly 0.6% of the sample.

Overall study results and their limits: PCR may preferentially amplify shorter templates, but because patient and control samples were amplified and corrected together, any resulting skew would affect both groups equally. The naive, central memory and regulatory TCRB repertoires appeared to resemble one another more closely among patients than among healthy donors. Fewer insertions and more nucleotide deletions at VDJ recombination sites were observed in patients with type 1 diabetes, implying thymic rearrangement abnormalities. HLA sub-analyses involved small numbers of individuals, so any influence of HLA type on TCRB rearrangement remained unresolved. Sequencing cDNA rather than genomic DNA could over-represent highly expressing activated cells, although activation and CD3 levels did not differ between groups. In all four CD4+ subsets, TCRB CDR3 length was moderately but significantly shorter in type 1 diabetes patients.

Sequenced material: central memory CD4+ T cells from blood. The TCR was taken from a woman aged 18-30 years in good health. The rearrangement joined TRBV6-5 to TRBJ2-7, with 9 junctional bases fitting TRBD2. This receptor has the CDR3 CASSYSAGGPREQYF. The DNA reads TGTGCCAGCAGTTACTCGGCGGGAGGGCCCCGCGAGCAGTACTTC.